This record concerns one T cell receptor (beta chain) sequence. This sample was included in a study of blood T cell repertoires in COVID-19. Overall study: From the United States, Italy and Spain came samples of acute and convalescent COVID-19. PBMCs, B-cell-depleted T cells, or T cells were the source of the cDNA or gDNA that made up the material.

Sequencing was performed with immunoSEQ multiplex PCR; in TCRdb, only in-frame clones are kept and a portion is missing. The repertoire includes around 20,000 clones, 80% to 90% of them detected once, and 11% sits in the top ten. The receptor was derived from a human donor in a cohort sampled during active COVID-19. The sample was peripheral blood.

The CDR3 here is CASSPAGAGFDIQYF. The CDR3 DNA follows: TGTGCCAGCTCACCAGCGGGGGCAGGGTTCGACATTCAGTACTTC. The chain combines TRBV18 with TRBJ2-4, with TRBD2 as a possible D gene (7 bases). Trimming left V 2 bases short and J 8 bases short, with 16 bases between. Germline values: CDR1 KGHSH, CDR2 LQKENI. The CDR3 length is 15 residues.